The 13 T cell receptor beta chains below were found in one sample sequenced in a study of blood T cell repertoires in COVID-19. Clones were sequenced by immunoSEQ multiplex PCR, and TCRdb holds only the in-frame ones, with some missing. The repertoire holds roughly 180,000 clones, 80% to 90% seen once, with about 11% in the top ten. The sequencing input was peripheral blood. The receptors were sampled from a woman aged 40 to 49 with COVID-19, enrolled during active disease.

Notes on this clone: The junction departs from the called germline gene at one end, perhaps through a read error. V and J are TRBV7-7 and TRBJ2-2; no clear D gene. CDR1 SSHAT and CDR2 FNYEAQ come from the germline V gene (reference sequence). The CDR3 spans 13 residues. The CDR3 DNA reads TGTGCTAGCAAGCTTAGTGCGGCCGGGGAGCTGTTTTTT. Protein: CASKLSAAGELFF.

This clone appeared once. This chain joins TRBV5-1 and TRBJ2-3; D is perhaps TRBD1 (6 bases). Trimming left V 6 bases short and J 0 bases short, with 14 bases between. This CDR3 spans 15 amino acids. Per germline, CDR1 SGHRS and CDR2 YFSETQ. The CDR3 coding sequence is TGCGCCAGCAACCCGACAGGAGACAGCACAGATACGCAGTATTTT. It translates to CASNPTGDSTDTQYF.

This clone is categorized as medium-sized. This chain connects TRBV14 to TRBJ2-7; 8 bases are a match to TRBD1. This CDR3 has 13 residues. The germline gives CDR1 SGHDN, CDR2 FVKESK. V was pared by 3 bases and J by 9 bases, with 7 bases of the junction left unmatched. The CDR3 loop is CASSQTDRGRQYV. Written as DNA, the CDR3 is TGTGCCAGCAGCCAGACAGACAGGGGTCGGCAGTACGTC.

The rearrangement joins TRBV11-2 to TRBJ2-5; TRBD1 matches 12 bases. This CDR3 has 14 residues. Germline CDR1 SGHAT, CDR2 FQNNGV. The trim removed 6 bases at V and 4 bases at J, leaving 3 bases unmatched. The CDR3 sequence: CASSSGQGAETQYF. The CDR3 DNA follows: TGTGCCAGCAGTTCGGGACAGGGGGCAGAGACCCAGTACTTC.

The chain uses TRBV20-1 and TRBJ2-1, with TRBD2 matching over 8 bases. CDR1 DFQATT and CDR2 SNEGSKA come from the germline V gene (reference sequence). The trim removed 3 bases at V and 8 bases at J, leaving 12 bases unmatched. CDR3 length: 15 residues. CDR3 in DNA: TGCAGTGCTAGTCCCCCCTCGGGACTAGTCGATGAGCAGTTCTTC. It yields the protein CSASPPSGLVDEQFF.

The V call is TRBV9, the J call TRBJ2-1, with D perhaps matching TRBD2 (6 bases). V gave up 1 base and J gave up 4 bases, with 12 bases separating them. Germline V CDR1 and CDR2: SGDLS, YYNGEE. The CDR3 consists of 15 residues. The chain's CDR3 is CASSVFGGGYNEQFF. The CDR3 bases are TGTGCCAGCAGCGTATTTGGGGGAGGATACAATGAGCAGTTCTTC.

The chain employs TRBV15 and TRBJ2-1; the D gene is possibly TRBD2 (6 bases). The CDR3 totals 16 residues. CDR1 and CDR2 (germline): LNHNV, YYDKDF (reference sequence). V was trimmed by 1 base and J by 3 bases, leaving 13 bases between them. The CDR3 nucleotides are TGTGCCACCAGCAGAGGACATAGCGGTAACTACAATGAGCAGTTCTTC. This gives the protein CATSRGHSGNYNEQFF.

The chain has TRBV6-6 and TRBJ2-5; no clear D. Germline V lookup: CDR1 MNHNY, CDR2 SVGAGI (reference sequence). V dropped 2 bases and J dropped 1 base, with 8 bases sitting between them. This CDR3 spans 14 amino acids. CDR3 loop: CASSYPTVQETQYF. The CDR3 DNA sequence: TGTGCCAGCAGTTACCCCACAGTCCAAGAGACCCAGTACTTC.

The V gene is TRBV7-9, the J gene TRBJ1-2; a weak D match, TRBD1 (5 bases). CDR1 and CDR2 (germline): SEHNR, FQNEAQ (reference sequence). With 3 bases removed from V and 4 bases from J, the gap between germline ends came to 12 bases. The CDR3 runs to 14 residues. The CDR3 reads CASSFSDSFYGYTF. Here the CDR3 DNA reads TGTGCCAGCAGCTTTTCAGACAGCTTCTATGGCTACACCTTC.

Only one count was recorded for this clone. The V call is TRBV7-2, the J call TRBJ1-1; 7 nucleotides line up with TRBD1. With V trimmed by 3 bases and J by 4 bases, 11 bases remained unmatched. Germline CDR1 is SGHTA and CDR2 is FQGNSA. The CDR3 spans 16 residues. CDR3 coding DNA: TGTGCCAGCAGCTTTGGTAGAAGGGGACAGCTCACTGAAGCTTTCTTT. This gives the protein CASSFGRRGQLTEAFF.

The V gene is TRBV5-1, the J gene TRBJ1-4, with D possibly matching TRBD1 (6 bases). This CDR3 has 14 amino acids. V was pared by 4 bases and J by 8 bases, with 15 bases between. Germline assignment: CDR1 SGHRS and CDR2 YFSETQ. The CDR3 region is CASSPQSGGEKLFF. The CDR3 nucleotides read TGCGCCAGCAGCCCCCAGAGTGGGGGCGAAAAACTGTTTTTT.

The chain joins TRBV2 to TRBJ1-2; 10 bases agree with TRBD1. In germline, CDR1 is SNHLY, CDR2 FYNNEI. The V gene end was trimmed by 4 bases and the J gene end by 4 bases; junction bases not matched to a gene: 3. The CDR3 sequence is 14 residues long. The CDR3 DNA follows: TGTGCCAGCAGTGGGGACAGGGGTTCCTATGGCTACACCTTC. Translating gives CASSGDRGSYGYTF.

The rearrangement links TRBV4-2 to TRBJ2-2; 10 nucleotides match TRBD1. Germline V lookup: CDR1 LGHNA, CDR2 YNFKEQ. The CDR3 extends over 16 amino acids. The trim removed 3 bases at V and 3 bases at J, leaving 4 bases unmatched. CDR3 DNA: TGTGCCAGCAGCCACACCGGGACAGGGGACACCGGGGAGCTGTTTTTT. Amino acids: CASSHTGTGDTGELFF.